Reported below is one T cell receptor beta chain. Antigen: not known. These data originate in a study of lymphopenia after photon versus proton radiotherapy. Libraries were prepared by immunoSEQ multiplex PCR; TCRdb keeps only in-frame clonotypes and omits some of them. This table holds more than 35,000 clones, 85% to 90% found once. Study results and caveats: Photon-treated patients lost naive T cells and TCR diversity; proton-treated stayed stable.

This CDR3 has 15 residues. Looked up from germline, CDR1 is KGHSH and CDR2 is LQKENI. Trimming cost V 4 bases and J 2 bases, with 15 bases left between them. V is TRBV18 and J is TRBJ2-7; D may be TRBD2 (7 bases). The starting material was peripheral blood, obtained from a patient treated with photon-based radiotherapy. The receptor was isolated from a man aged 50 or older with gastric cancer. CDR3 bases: TGTGCCAGCTCACAGGGAGGGGGGAATACCTACGAGCAGTACTTC. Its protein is CASSQGGGNTYEQYF.